The 30 T cell receptor beta chains below come from one sample, sequenced in a study of blood T cell repertoires in COVID-19. Profiling relied on immunoSEQ multiplex PCR, and the TCRdb table lists in-frame clones only, not all of them. The top ten clones hold around 1.1% of a sample with around 300,000 clones, more than 80% of them seen once. Sequencing was done on a sample of PBMCs or T cells enriched from blood (not recorded which). These receptors all come from a woman in her 30s who had recovered from COVID-19.

The V call is TRBV6-5, the J call TRBJ2-2; 9 nucleotides line up with TRBD2. CDR1 and CDR2 (germline): MNHEY, SVGAGI. The CDR3 runs to 14 residues. The trim removed 6 bases at V and 4 bases at J, leaving 3 bases unmatched. The CDR3 DNA reads as TGTGCCAGCAGGCCTAGCGGGGTCACCGGGGAGCTGTTTTTT. Translated: CASRPSGVTGELFF.

Here the CDR3 reads CASSRANTEAFF. For the CDR3, the DNA is TGTGCCAGCAGCCGGGCGAACACTGAAGCTTTCTTT. The chain employs TRBV14 and TRBJ1-1; D is uncertain. CDR1 and CDR2 (germline): SGHDN, FVKESK. The V and J ends lost 4 bases and 1 base respectively, with 4 bases between them. The length of the CDR3 is 12 residues.

Worth noting for this clone: Other DNA sequences within the sample encode an identical CDR3. The chain couples TRBV7-6 to TRBJ2-7; 8 positions agree with TRBD1. The CDR3 runs 14 residues. The germline V gene encodes CDR1 SGHVS and CDR2 FNYEAQ. V lost 5 bases, J lost 2 bases, and 5 bases stayed unmatched. DNA of the CDR3: TGTGCCAGCAGCCTAGGACAGGGAACCTACGAGCAGTACTTC. This gives the protein CASSLGQGTYEQYF.

This clone was seen once. The chain couples TRBV19 to TRBJ2-2; TRBD2 matches 8 bases. The CDR3 has 15 residues. The V segment lost 2 bases and the J segment 2 bases; nucleotides outside the gene matches: 1. Per the germline V gene, CDR1 is LNHDA and CDR2 is SQIVND (reference sequence). The CDR3 protein is CASSITSGNTGELFF. The DNA for the CDR3 is TGTGCCAGTAGTATAACTAGCGGAAACACCGGGGAGCTGTTTTTT.

The V call is TRBV27, the J call TRBJ2-5; weak D call: TRBD2 (5 bases). V shed 3 bases and J shed 5 bases, with 13 bases lying between them. Germline V lookup: CDR1 MNHEY, CDR2 SMNVEV (reference sequence). The CDR3 is made up of 14 amino acids. DNA of the CDR3: TGTGCCAGCAGTTTCGGGGAGCGACGGGAGACCCAGTACTTC. Amino acids: CASSFGERRETQYF.

The chain carries TRBV15 and TRBJ2-1; weak D call: TRBD1 (6 bases). The CDR3 loop spans 14 amino acids. Trimming shortened V by 0 bases and J by 13 bases, and 16 bases separated the two germline ends. Germline assignment: CDR1 LNHNV and CDR2 YYDKDF (reference sequence). CDR3 amino acids: CATSREGGGSPQFF. The CDR3 nucleotides read TGTGCCACCAGCAGAGAAGGGGGTGGGAGTCCCCAGTTCTTC. Full variable domain (outside the CDR3, taken from reference TRBV15 and TRBJ2-1): DAMVIQNPRYQVTQFGKPVTLSCSQTLNHNVMYWYQQKSSQAPKLLFHYYDKDFNNEADTPDNFQSRRPNTSFCFLDIRSPGLGDTAMYLCATSREGGGSPQFFGPGTRLTVL.

The genes are TRBV19 and TRBJ2-1, with 8 positions matching TRBD2. There are 16 residues in the CDR3. Looked up from germline, CDR1 is LNHDA and CDR2 is SQIVND (reference sequence). V was clipped by 1 base and J by 6 bases; unmatched bases: 8. The CDR3 protein is CASSIAGGGLANEQFF. The CDR3 bases are TGTGCCAGTAGTATAGCCGGCGGGGGGTTAGCCAATGAGCAGTTCTTC.

This sequence joins TRBV29-1 and TRBJ1-3; D gene ambiguous. Trimming removed 4 bases at V and 1 base at J, with 14 bases between. CDR1 and CDR2 from the germline V gene are SQVTM and ANQGSEA. This CDR3 has 15 residues. The CDR3, as DNA: TGCAGCGTTGTCCTAGCGACCGGTTCTGGAAACACCATATATTTT. This encodes CSVVLATGSGNTIYF.

The CDR3 DNA sequence: TGTGCCAGCAGCCACCCATTAGCGGGAGAGACCAAAAACATTCAGTACTTC. It specifies CASSHPLAGETKNIQYF. The chain combines TRBV14 with TRBJ2-4; 9 nucleotides align to TRBD2. The CDR3 contains 17 residues. Per the germline V gene, CDR1 is SGHDN and CDR2 is FVKESK. The V and J ends lost 3 bases and 2 bases, in that order; junction bases with no gene match: 8.

The rearrangement links TRBV19 to TRBJ1-5; unclear D gene. Germline loops: CDR1 LNHDA, CDR2 SQIVND (reference sequence). This CDR3 is 13 amino acids long. Trimming removed 7 bases at V and 2 bases at J, with 9 bases between. CDR3: CASTHQGNQPQHF. CDR3 coding DNA: TGTGCCAGTACCCACCAGGGCAATCAGCCCCAGCATTTT.

The chain links TRBV7-8 to TRBJ1-1, with D tentatively TRBD1 (5 bases). Trimming took 1 base from V and 0 from J, leaving 9 bases between them. This CDR3 has 15 residues. CDR1 and CDR2 from the germline V gene are SGHVS and FQNEAQ. CDR3 in DNA: TGTGCCAGCAGCTTAGTCGGGGGAATGAACACTGAAGCTTTCTTT. Protein: CASSLVGGMNTEAFF.

The CDR3 bases are TGTGCCAGCAGTGAGCTGGCCGGGACAGGGGGCAAGCCCCAGCATTTT. It encodes CASSELAGTGGKPQHF. V and J are TRBV2 and TRBJ1-5, with 12 bases that match TRBD1. V trimming: 3 bases; J trimming: 8 bases; junction bases outside the gene matches: 8. The length of the CDR3 is 16 residues. From germline, CDR1 is SNHLY and CDR2 FYNNEI.

This rearrangement joins TRBV23-1 to TRBJ1-2; maybe TRBD1 (5 bases). TRBV23-1 has ORF status, its function being uncertain. CDR3 length: 17 amino acids. Trimming cost V 2 bases and J 5 bases, with 21 bases left between them. The CDR3 DNA sequence: TGCGCCAGCAGTCAAAGGGGCTCGTATACCTCTCAGTATGGCTACACCTTC. The encoded protein is CASSQRGSYTSQYGYTF.

V and J are TRBV28 and TRBJ1-1; TRBD1 might be the D (6 bases). The CDR3 spans 13 residues. Trimming pared 9 bases from V and 5 bases from J, leaving 16 bases between. In germline, CDR1 is MDHEN, CDR2 SYDVKM. The CDR3 nucleotides are TGTGCCAGTCACGGAACAGGGTATACTGAAGCTTTCTTT. Its protein is CASHGTGYTEAFF.

The genes are TRBV7-8 and TRBJ2-6; 8 bases agree with TRBD1. The junction had 7 bases not matched to a gene; V was cut back by 2 bases and J by 1 base. The length of the CDR3 is 18 residues. Per the germline V gene, CDR1 is SGHVS and CDR2 is FQNEAQ. The CDR3 loop is CASSLLGTGPSGANVLTF. DNA for the CDR3: TGTGCCAGCAGCTTACTTGGGACAGGTCCTTCTGGGGCCAACGTCCTGACTTTC.

Note on this clone: The junction and the germline gene differ at one end; a read error may be behind it. The chain couples TRBV19 to TRBJ1-1, with D hard to call. Germline V CDR1 and CDR2: LNHDA, SQIVND (reference sequence). The CDR3 totals 15 residues. CDR3 loop: CASSISGRRNSEAFF. DNA of the CDR3: TGTGCCAGTAGTATATCGGGTAGGAGGAACTCTGAAGCTTTCTTT.

The rearrangement joins TRBV3-1 (or the pseudogene TRBV3-2) to TRBJ1-2, with 9 bases lining up with TRBD1. The V and J ends lost 4 bases and 6 bases, in that order; junction bases with no gene match: 6. The CDR3 has 14 residues. CDR1 is LGHDT and CDR2 is YNNKEL in the germline V gene (reference sequence). The DNA of the CDR3 is TGTGCCAGCAGCCTTTGGACAGGGGAAGATGGCTACACCTTC. Translation gives CASSLWTGEDGYTF.

This chain connects TRBV15 to TRBJ1-1, with unresolved D. The CDR3 is 13 amino acids. The V and J ends lost 4 bases and 1 base respectively, with 7 bases between them. Germline V gene data show CDR1 as LNHNV and CDR2 as YYDKDF (reference sequence). As DNA, the CDR3 is TGTGCCACCAGCACGAGGGAGAACACTGAAGCTTTCTTT. This translates into CATSTRENTEAFF.

In DNA, the CDR3 is TGTGCCAGCAGTTCCGGGGACAGTTATGGCTACACCTTC. The encoded protein is CASSSGDSYGYTF. The genes are TRBV28 and TRBJ1-2, with 7 bases that match TRBD1. The V and J ends lost 4 bases and 5 bases, in that order; junction bases with no gene match: 4. The CDR3 loop spans 13 amino acids. Germline CDR1 is MDHEN and CDR2 is SYDVKM.

The chain carries TRBV27 and TRBJ2-1; 11 bases match TRBD2. Germline CDR1 MNHEY, CDR2 SMNVEV (reference sequence). J was trimmed by 0 bases and V by 6 bases; bases with no gene match: 4. The CDR3 length is 16 residues. The CDR3 sequence is CASRIAGGSSYNEQFF. The CDR3 region has the DNA TGTGCCAGCAGGATAGCGGGAGGGAGCTCCTACAATGAGCAGTTCTTC.

This chain uses TRBV28 with TRBJ2-7; the match to TRBD1 covers 7 bases. The CDR3 extends over 13 amino acids. The V gene end was trimmed by 6 bases and the J gene end by 3 bases; junction bases not matched to a gene: 5. CDR1 and CDR2 from the germline V gene are MDHEN and SYDVKM. CDR3 region: CASREGQHYEQYF. In nucleotides, the CDR3 is TGTGCCAGCAGAGAGGGACAGCACTACGAGCAGTACTTC.

The chain uses TRBV7-9 and TRBJ1-5; maybe TRBD1 (5 bases). Germline V CDR1 and CDR2: SEHNR, FQNEAQ (reference sequence). Trimming left V 2 bases short and J 6 bases short, with 17 bases between. The length of the CDR3 is 16 residues. CDR3 sequence reads: CASSLSQGGLSQPQHF. The DNA for the CDR3 is TGTGCCAGCAGCTTATCCCAGGGAGGGCTAAGTCAGCCCCAGCATTTT.

V usage is TRBV21-1 and J usage is TRBJ2-2; the table gives TRBD1 as D, unverified against the DNA. TRBV21-1 is flagged as a pseudogene. This CDR3 region has 17 residues. The CDR3 sequence is CASSKAQREMDTGELFF. As DNA, the CDR3 is TGTGCCAGCAGCAAAGCACAGAGAGAAATGGACACCGGGGAGCTGTTTTTT.

The chain is built from TRBV14 and TRBJ1-5, with a weak D call TRBD1 (5 bases). The CDR3 has 19 residues. CDR1 is SGHDN and CDR2 is FVKESK in the germline V gene. V gave up 2 bases and J gave up 0 bases, with 20 bases separating them. CDR3 bases: TGTGCCAGCAGCCAACCCCGCGGGGGGGTCGTATTTAGCAATCAGCCCCAGCATTTT. It translates to CASSQPRGGVVFSNQPQHF.

The chain employs TRBV5-4 and TRBJ1-5, with a weak D call TRBD1 (5 bases). Germline V lookup: CDR1 SGHNT, CDR2 YYREEE (reference sequence). CDR3 length: 14 residues. The V and J ends lost 0 bases and 5 bases respectively, with 9 bases between them. Here the CDR3 DNA reads TGTGCCAGCAGCTTGGCCCCCAGGGATCAGCCCCAGCATTTT. Encoded protein: CASSLAPRDQPQHF.

The V gene is TRBV2, the J gene TRBJ2-5, with 12 positions matching TRBD2. J was trimmed by 2 bases and V by 6 bases; bases with no gene match: 4. The CDR3 contains 15 residues. Germline V gives CDR1 SNHLY, CDR2 FYNNEI. CDR3 DNA: TGTGCCAGCAGGGCTGGGACTAGCGGGCAAGAGACCCAGTACTTC. The encoded protein is CASRAGTSGQETQYF.

J is TRBJ2-2 and V is TRBV7-6; 7 nucleotides line up with TRBD2. Germline V lookup: CDR1 SGHVS, CDR2 FNYEAQ. The V and J ends lost 6 bases and 7 bases, in that order; junction bases with no gene match: 17. The CDR3 has 17 amino acids. The CDR3 here is CASRTISSSTGGGELFF. As DNA, the CDR3 is TGTGCCAGCAGAACGATCAGTAGCTCCACGGGGGGCGGGGAGCTGTTTTTT.

This clone was counted a few times. This chain links TRBV5-1 with TRBJ1-5; 7 nucleotides match TRBD1. The CDR3 is made up of 15 amino acids. Germline loops: CDR1 SGHRS, CDR2 YFSETQ. V gave up 3 bases and J gave up 5 bases; unmatched junction bases: 8. This CDR3 reads CASSSTGARDQPQHF. The CDR3 DNA is TGCGCCAGCAGCTCAACAGGGGCCAGGGATCAGCCCCAGCATTTT.

The chain carries TRBV27 and TRBJ2-7; 8 nucleotides match TRBD1. CDR1 and CDR2 (germline): MNHEY, SMNVEV (reference sequence). The CDR3 covers 16 residues. Trimming at V came to 1 base and at J to 0 bases, leaving 5 bases not matched to a gene. As DNA, the CDR3 is TGTGCCAGCAGTTTATATGGGACAGGACCCTCCTACGAGCAGTACTTC. Protein: CASSLYGTGPSYEQYF.

The chain recombines TRBV9 with TRBJ1-4; TRBD1 aligns across 8 bases. The V gene end was trimmed by 4 bases and the J gene end by 4 bases; junction bases not matched to a gene: 6. Looked up from germline, CDR1 is SGDLS and CDR2 is YYNGEE. The CDR3 spans 15 residues. The CDR3 bases are TGTGCCAGCAGCACCCAGGGGGCTGGTAATGAAAAACTGTTTTTT. It specifies CASSTQGAGNEKLFF. Variable domain in full (rest from reference TRBV9 and TRBJ1-4): DSGVTQTPKHLITATGQRVTLRCSPRSGDLSVYWYQQSLDQGLQFLIQYYNGEERAKGNILERFSAQQFPDLHSELNLSSLELGDSALYFCASSTQGAGNEKLFFGSGTQLSVL.